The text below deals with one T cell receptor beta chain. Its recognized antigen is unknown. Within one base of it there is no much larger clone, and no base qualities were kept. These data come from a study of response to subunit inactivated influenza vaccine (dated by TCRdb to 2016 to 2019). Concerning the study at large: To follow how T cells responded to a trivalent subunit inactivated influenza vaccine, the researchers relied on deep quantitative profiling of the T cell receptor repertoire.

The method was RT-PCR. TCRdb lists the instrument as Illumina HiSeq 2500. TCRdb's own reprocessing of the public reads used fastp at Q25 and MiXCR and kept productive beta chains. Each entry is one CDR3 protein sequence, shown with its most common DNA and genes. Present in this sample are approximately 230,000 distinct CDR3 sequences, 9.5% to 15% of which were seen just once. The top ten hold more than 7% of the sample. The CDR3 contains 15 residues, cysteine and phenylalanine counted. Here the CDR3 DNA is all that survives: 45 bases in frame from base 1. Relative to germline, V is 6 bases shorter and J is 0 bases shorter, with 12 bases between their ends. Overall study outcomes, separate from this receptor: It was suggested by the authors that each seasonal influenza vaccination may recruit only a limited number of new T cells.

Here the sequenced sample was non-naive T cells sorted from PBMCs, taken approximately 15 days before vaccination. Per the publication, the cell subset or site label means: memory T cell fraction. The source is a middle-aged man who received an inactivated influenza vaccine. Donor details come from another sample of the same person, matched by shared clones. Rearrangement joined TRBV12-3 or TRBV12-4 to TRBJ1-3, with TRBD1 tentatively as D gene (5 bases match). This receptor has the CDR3 CASSLYGGSGNTIYF. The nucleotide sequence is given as TGTGCCAGCAGCTTATACGGGGGCTCTGGAAACACCATATATTTT.